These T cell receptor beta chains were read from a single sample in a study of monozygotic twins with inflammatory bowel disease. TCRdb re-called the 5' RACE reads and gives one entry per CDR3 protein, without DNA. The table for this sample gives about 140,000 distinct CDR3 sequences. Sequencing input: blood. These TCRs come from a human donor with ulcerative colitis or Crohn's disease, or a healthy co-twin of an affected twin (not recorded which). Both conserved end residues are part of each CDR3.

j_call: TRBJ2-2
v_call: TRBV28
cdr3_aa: CASSWHTGAGRFTGELFF

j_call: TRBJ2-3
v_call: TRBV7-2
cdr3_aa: CAGRGGNEDTQYF

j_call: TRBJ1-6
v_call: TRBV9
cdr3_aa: CASSPRDRSAPDSPLHF

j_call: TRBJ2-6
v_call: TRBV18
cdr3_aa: CASSPRYGGPTGANVLTF

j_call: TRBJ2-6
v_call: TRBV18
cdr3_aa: CASSPDSGANVLTF

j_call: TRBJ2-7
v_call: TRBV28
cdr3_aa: CASSPVPWGGRYEQYF

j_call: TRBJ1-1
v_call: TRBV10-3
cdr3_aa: CAISEGTGFEAFF

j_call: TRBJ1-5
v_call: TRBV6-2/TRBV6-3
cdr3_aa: CASSYMALSNQPQHF

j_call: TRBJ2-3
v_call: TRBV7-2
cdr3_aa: CASSLARTAYTDTQYF

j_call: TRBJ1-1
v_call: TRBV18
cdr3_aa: CASSPNRNTEAFF

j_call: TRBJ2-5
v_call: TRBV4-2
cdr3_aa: CASSRDSGARETQYF

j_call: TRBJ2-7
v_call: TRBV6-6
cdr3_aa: CASSPSANEQYF

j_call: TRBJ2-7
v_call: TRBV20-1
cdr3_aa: CSARVQGAGEQYF

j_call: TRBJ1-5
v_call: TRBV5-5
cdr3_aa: CASSPQVMRINQPQHF

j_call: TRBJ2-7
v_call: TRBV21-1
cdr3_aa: CASSTGQEGYEQYF

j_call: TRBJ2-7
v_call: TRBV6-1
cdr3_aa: CASSPDRGAYEQYF

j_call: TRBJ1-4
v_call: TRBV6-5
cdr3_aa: CASSHYAGTGGNSEKLFF

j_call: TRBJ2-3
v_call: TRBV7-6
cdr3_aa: CASSLVRQSDTQYF

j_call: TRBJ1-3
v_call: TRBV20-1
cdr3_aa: CSATKGTAGNTIYF

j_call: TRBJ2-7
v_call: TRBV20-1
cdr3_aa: CSRRNRTGGFYEQYF

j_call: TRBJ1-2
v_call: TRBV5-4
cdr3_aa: CASSLGGGAYGYTF

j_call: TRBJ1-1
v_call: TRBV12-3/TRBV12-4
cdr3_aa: CASSLGSWLKMNTEAFF

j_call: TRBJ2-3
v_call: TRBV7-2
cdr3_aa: CASSLGGAGSATDTQYF

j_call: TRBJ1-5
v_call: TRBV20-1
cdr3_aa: CSAREGGIGYIQHF

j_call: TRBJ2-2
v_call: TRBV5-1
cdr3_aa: CASSFGDRDYGELFF

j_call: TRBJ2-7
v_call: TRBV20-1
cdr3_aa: CSAKLGTASDEQYF